This TCR beta chain derives from a study of OX40 agonist ivuxolimab in advanced cancers. The wider study: It was ivuxolimab, an agonistic anti-OX40 (CD134) antibody, that patients were treated with.

Profiled with immunoSEQ multiplex PCR; TCRdb holds only in-frame clones, not every one. The table records some 96,000 clones, over 75% of them present only once. Trimming removed 1 base at V and 2 bases at J, with 10 bases between. The CDR3 runs 14 residues. Germline CDR1 reads SQVTM; CDR2 reads ANQGSEA. The rearrangement links TRBV29-1 to TRBJ2-3; D uncertain. Sequenced here: CD4+ or CD8+ T cells sorted from blood, sampled in a trial of the OX40 agonist ivuxolimab. This clonotype originated in an adult with an advanced solid tumor such as melanoma, head and neck, liver or kidney cancer. This CDR3 reads CSVEVGRFTDTQYF. CDR3 DNA sequence: TGCAGCGTTGAAGTCGGACGGTTCACAGATACGCAGTATTTT.